This T cell receptor (beta chain) was documented in a study of cytomegalovirus exposure and HLA in healthy donors. Primers: 60 Vbeta forward and 13 Jbeta reverse. Data came from immunoSEQ multiplex PCR; TCRdb stores just in-frame clones and leaves some out. The table shows fewer than 200,000 clones, with 80% occurring only once. Study-level results: In an earlier analysis, in some 600 donors, most V segments appeared productive either ~87% or ~30% of the time.

As for this clone: Antigen: not known.

The CDR3 loop spans 16 amino acids. V shed 0 bases, J shed 3 bases, and the junction held 4 bases outside the gene matches. Germline V gene lookup returns CDR1 SGHTS and CDR2 YDEGEE. The chain employs TRBV5-8 and TRBJ1-1, with 11 bases that match TRBD1. The receptor was derived from a boy younger than 18 in good health and CMV-seronegative. Sequencing was done on a sample of PBMCs. The CDR3 here is CASSLGTGGADTEAFF. The CDR3 DNA follows: TGTGCCAGCAGCTTGGGGACAGGGGGCGCGGACACTGAAGCTTTCTTT. Drawing the rest from reference TRBV5-8 and TRBJ1-1, the complete variable domain is EAGVTQSPTHLIKTRGQQATLRCSPISGHTSVYWYQQALGLGLQFLLWYDEGEERNRGNFPPRFSGRQFPNYSSELNVNALELEDSALYLCASSLGTGGADTEAFFGQGTRLTVV.